This is a list of T cell receptor beta chains from one sample in a study of blood T cell repertoires in COVID-19. Clones were read by immunoSEQ multiplex PCR, and TCRdb kept only the in-frame ones, dropping some. This sample has some 60,000 clones, with 90% found just once. Sequencing was done on a sample of peripheral blood. Receptors were obtained from a man in his 60s with acute or convalescent COVID-19. Both conserved end residues are trimmed from each CDR3. Each record gives: V gene, CDR3 length, CDR3 protein.

TRBV27 | 14 | ASSSGVKGTNEKLF
TRBV19 | 12 | ASRGTGENYGYT
TRBV9 | 13 | ASSVAAGTSYEQY
TRBV19 | 16 | ASSKTGAGISGNQPQH
TRBV5-6 | 13 | ASSPGQDRSYEQY
TRBV4-2 | 15 | ASSNPPPAGGVTEAF
TRBV4-1 | 13 | ASSQVDTSNEKLF
TRBV3-1/TRBV3-2 | 10 | ASKGVNTEAF
TRBV6-1 | 12 | ASSEEFRVNTIY
TRBV2 | 12 | ASSGQGISYEQY